The 5 T cell receptor beta chains in this list originate from one sample, sequenced in a study of somatic mutations in cytotoxic T cells in rheumatoid arthritis. Profiling relied on immunoSEQ multiplex PCR, and the TCRdb table lists in-frame clones only, not all of them. This repertoire shows approximately 5,100 clones, 78% found once; its top ten account for over 30%. The sample comprised CD8+ T cells sorted from blood. These receptors were taken from a man in his 70s with rheumatoid arthritis.

By share of the sample, this clone is medium-sized (0.01 to 0.1%). CDR3 in DNA: TGTGCCAGCAGCTTTAGGGACAGTGGGTCCTACGAGCAGTACTTC. Residues: CASSFRDSGSYEQYF. The chain links TRBV13 to TRBJ2-7; 7 nucleotides agree with TRBD1. The germline gives CDR1 PRHDT, CDR2 FYEKMQ (reference sequence). The trim removed 3 bases at V and 1 base at J, leaving 6 bases unmatched. CDR3 length equals 15 residues.

The CDR3 DNA sequence: TGTGCCAGCACCCCCGGACAGGGCTTAGCTGGCTACACCTTC. Its translation: CASTPGQGLAGYTF. V and J are TRBV6-5 and TRBJ1-2, with 8 bases matching TRBD1. This CDR3 region has 14 residues. Looked up from germline, CDR1 is MNHEY and CDR2 is SVGAGI. V lost 7 bases, J lost 7 bases, and 11 bases stayed unmatched.

The J gene is TRBJ1-1, the V gene TRBV5-5, with D tentatively TRBD1 (6 bases). The CDR3 contains 15 residues. V was clipped by 6 bases and J by 5 bases, with 20 bases between them. The germline gives CDR1 SGHKS, CDR2 YYEKEE (reference sequence). The DNA for the CDR3 is TGTGCCAGCACCTTACACCCAGGGGTTTGGACTGAAGCTTTCTTT. It is translated as CASTLHPGVWTEAFF.

V usage is TRBV6-4 and J usage is TRBJ2-1, with 7 bases identical to TRBD1. V shed 6 bases, J shed 7 bases, and the junction held 9 bases outside the gene matches. CDR3 length: 14 amino acids. Germline loops: CDR1 MRHNA, CDR2 SNTAGT. CDR3 region: CASRISQGVNEQFF. The CDR3 region has the DNA TGTGCCAGCAGGATCTCCCAGGGGGTAAATGAGCAGTTCTTC.

DNA for the CDR3: TGTGCTAGTGGTTTGGGACAAAATGAGCAGTTCTTC. As protein: CASGLGQNEQFF. This rearrangement joins TRBV12-5 to TRBJ2-1; D is uncertain. Germline loops: CDR1 LGHNT, CDR2 FRNRAP. V was trimmed by 1 base and J by 7 bases, leaving 5 bases between them. The CDR3 is 12 residues long.